The entry that follows covers one T cell receptor beta chain sequence. The sample belongs to a study of blood T cell repertoires in COVID-19. Across the study: Cohort 3 recovery required two negative PCRs, clearance, or symptom resolution. Sample material is recorded as cDNA or gDNA derived from T cells, B-cell-depleted T cells, or PBMCs.

Authors' processing steps: Scientists estimated how many nucleated cells there were by amplifying reference gene primers. The repertoire was sequenced with immunoSEQ multiplex PCR; TCRdb's copy has only in-frame clones and lacks some. Clonal size and the V and J genes are those of that table, whereas D and trimming came from the DNA. This table holds about 280,000 clones, more than 75% found once. CDR1 and CDR2 (germline): SEHNR, FQNEAQ (reference sequence). Trimming left V 4 bases short and J 5 bases short, with 15 bases between. There are 15 residues in the CDR3. The source material was PBMCs or T cells enriched from blood (not recorded which). This sequence was found in a woman aged 60-75 years in a cohort exposed to, infected with or recovered from COVID-19 (not recorded which). This chain connects TRBV7-9 to TRBJ1-5; tentatively, D is TRBD1 (5 bases). The CDR3 coding sequence is TGTGCCAGCAGCTCCGGGGGGAGAGGAGATCAGCCCCAGCATTTT. Its protein is CASSSGGRGDQPQHF.